The present TCR beta chain was sequenced within a study of cytomegalovirus exposure and HLA in healthy donors. Study-wide findings and caveats: Later analysis placed DRB1 highest and HLA-C lowest in TCR association rates, which differed by HLA locus. When a later analysis was performed, an Asian-associated ancestry cluster reportedly had fewer N-insertions than the approximately 690-donor mean. Later on, a genetic analysis was performed. It linked a missense variant in DCLRE1C with V- and J-gene trimming of TCR beta. HLA alleles were associated with roughly 15,000 TCR beta sequences in a later analysis at 0.05 false discovery rate.

Of note for this clone: Its antigen is not known.

The PCR contained 60 Vbeta and 13 Jbeta primers. Using immunoSEQ multiplex PCR, the repertoire was profiled, and TCRdb retains in-frame clones only, with some absent. The sample gives under 150,000 clones, over 70% of which show up once; around 1.5% is in the top ten. The CDR3 totals 14 residues. From germline, CDR1 is SGHAT and CDR2 FQDESV (reference sequence). V was shortened by 3 bases and J by 2 bases, with 11 bases between the two germline ends. This TCR came from a woman between 18 and 30 years old in good health and CMV-seronegative. This rearrangement joins TRBV11-1 to TRBJ2-7; D uncertain. The sample consisted of PBMCs. The CDR3 DNA is TGTGCCAGCAGCTTCGTCGGCGGAGCCTACGAGCAGTACTTC. Encoded protein: CASSFVGGAYEQYF.